The entry that follows covers one T cell receptor (beta chain) sequence. As originally analysed: It was from reference gene primer amplification that nucleated cell counts were estimated. The repertoire was sequenced with immunoSEQ multiplex PCR; TCRdb's copy has only in-frame clones and lacks some. D and trimming come from the DNA, and the V and J calls and clone size come from that table. Seen here are more than 200,000 clones, about 87% observed once, and the top ten hold about 1.5%. The data belong to a study of blood T cell repertoires in COVID-19. Study details: Samples representing acute and convalescent COVID-19 were sourced from the United States, Italy and Spain.

Germline lookup yields CDR1 KGHDR and CDR2 SFDVKD. Trimming shortened V by 5 bases and J by 7 bases, and 17 bases separated the two germline ends. This CDR3 comprises 15 residues. Sequenced input: PBMCs or T cells enriched from blood (not recorded which). This rearrangement joins TRBV24-1 to TRBJ2-1; possibly TRBD2 for D (5 bases). This clonotype originated in a woman aged 45-65 years who had recovered from COVID-19. The CDR3 nucleotides are TGTGCCACCAGTGGACGCGGCGGGTCGAATAATGAGCAGTTCTTC. Protein sequence: CATSGRGGSNNEQFF.